This is a list of T cell receptor beta chains from one sample in a study of shared clonotypes between healthy human individuals. The assay was immunoSEQ multiplex PCR, and TCRdb's table has in-frame clones only and misses some. In the table there are about 1.5 million clones, approximately 98% of which are singletons. Sequencing used naive CD4+ T cells sorted from blood. The source is a man aged 25 to 40 in good health. The CDR3 runs from the conserved cysteine through the conserved F or W. A D gene is named only where the DNA matches it firmly. Clone size is stated in some rows and not others, as once, few, many or a class when expanded.

clone_size,v_call,j_call,d_call,cdr3_aa,cdr3_nt
.,TRBV13,TRBJ1-1,.,CASSFLDMNTEAFF,TGTGCCAGCAGCTTCTTAGACATGAACACTGAAGCTTTCTTT
.,TRBV29-1,TRBJ2-4,.,CSVGATAKNIQYF,TGCAGCGTGGGGGCAACGGCCAAAAACATTCAGTACTTC
.,TRBV18,TRBJ2-3,.,CASSPGNTDTQYF,TGTGCCAGCTCACCTGGGAACACAGATACGCAGTATTTT
once,TRBV29-1,TRBJ2-7,.,CSVEIRVRGEQYF,TGCAGCGTTGAAATACGGGTTCGGGGCGAGCAGTACTTC
.,TRBV14,TRBJ1-3,.,CASSPGYPGNTIYF,TGTGCCAGCAGCCCGGGGTACCCTGGAAACACCATATATTTT
.,TRBV10-3,TRBJ2-7,.,CAISGLGQVSEQYF,TGTGCCATCAGTGGCCTGGGTCAGGTCTCCGAGCAGTACTTC
.,TRBV5-1,TRBJ2-2,.,CASSPTRQKANTGELFF,TGCGCCAGCAGCCCTACCCGACAGAAAGCGAACACCGGGGAGCTGTTTTTT
.,TRBV19,TRBJ2-1,TRBD2,CASSILPGTSGKYEQFF,TGTGCCAGTAGTATACTCCCCGGGACTAGCGGGAAGTATGAGCAGTTCTTC
.,TRBV18,TRBJ2-7,.,CASSPRAVGPYEQYF,TGTGCCAGCTCACCACGGGCCGTGGGTCCCTACGAGCAGTACTTC
.,TRBV4-3,TRBJ1-5,.,CASSQGRNQPQHF,TGCGCCAGCAGCCAAGGCAGGAACCAGCCCCAGCATTTT
.,TRBV7-9,TRBJ2-1,TRBD1,CASSLGQGWGNSYNEQFF,TGTGCCAGCAGCTTAGGACAGGGATGGGGGAACTCCTACAATGAGCAGTTCTTC
.,TRBV28,TRBJ2-3,TRBD2,CASSPNGLAGADTQYF,TGTGCCAGCAGTCCTAATGGACTAGCGGGAGCAGATACGCAGTATTTT
.,TRBV5-6,TRBJ2-2,TRBD2,CASSLTSGTGELFF,TGTGCCAGCAGCCTAACTAGCGGGACCGGGGAGCTGTTTTTT
.,TRBV28,TRBJ2-5,TRBD2,CASSLLGGSLGETQYF,TGTGCCAGCAGTTTATTGGGCGGGAGTTTAGGGGAGACCCAGTACTTC